One and the same sample provided the 11 T cell receptor beta chains below, sequenced in a study of blood T cells in healthy people across ages. For the second PCR, which ran for 7 to 11 cycles, a sample-barcoded 5' primer and a J-beta primer mix were used. MiXCR, run by TCRdb on the 5' RACE reads, gives a single entry per CDR3 protein. The sample contains hundreds of thousands of distinct CDR3 sequences, around half of which appear only once. Material for sequencing was blood. The receptors were sampled from an elderly man in good health.

V is TRBV10-3 and J is TRBJ1-2; 8 bases fit TRBD1. V shed 4 bases, J shed 0 bases, and the junction held 1 base outside the gene matches. Looked up from germline, CDR1 is ENHRY and CDR2 is SYGVKD. This CDR3 is built from 14 residues. As DNA, the CDR3 is TGTGCCATCAGTGGGGGACAGGCTAACTATGGCTACACCTTC. The encoded protein is CAISGGQANYGYTF.

The CDR3 coding sequence is TGCGCCAGCAGCTTGGATGCGGGAGGCACCGGGGAGCTGTTTTTT. This translates into CASSLDAGGTGELFF. This chain connects TRBV5-1 to TRBJ2-2; 8 positions match TRBD2. Trimming at V came to 0 bases and at J to 4 bases, leaving 2 bases not matched to a gene. Germline CDR1 and CDR2: SGHRS and YFSETQ. This CDR3 region has 15 residues.

This chain uses TRBV20-1 with TRBJ2-1; maybe TRBD1 (5 bases). Germline lookup yields CDR1 DFQATT and CDR2 SNEGSKA (reference sequence). The CDR3 contains 18 residues. Trimming removed 0 bases from V and 1 base from J, with 19 bases in between. Here the CDR3 reads CSARERYQGVISYNEQFF. The CDR3 nucleotides read TGCAGTGCTAGAGAAAGATATCAGGGTGTAATTTCCTACAATGAGCAGTTCTTC.

This chain joins TRBV20-1 and TRBJ2-4; D tentatively fits TRBD1 or TRBD2 (6 bases each). The last part of the DNA fits TRBJ2-5 better; the J call may be wrong. In germline, CDR1 is DFQATT, CDR2 SNEGSKA (reference sequence). This CDR3 spans 13 amino acids. The CDR3 region has the DNA TGCAGTGCAAACCTCGGGGGCGTGGAGACCCAGTACTTC. Translation: CSANLGGVETQYF.

The chain has TRBV5-1 and TRBJ1-1; D gene ambiguous. The germline V gene encodes CDR1 SGHRS and CDR2 YFSETQ. The CDR3 runs to 15 residues. Between the trimmed V and J ends, which lost 0 bases and 0 bases, there was a span of 9 bases. For the CDR3, the DNA is TGCGCCAGCAGCTTGGGTGCAGCTATGAACACTGAAGCTTTCTTT. Translated: CASSLGAAMNTEAFF.

This clonotype was observed at least ten times. This chain connects TRBV9 to TRBJ2-5; D gene unclear. The V end was cut by 0 bases, the J end by 5 bases, with 2 bases between. The CDR3 loop spans 11 amino acids. CDR1 is SGDLS and CDR2 is YYNGEE in the germline V gene. CDR3 nucleotides: TGTGCCAGCAGCGTAGTTGAGACCCAGTACTTC. Its translation: CASSVVETQYF.

The rearrangement joins TRBV29-1 to TRBJ1-1; tentatively, D is TRBD1 (5 bases). The CDR3 loop spans 12 amino acids. Per germline, CDR1 SQVTM and CDR2 ANQGSEA. Trimming cost V 4 bases and J 4 bases, with 10 bases left between them. The CDR3 nucleotides are TGCAGCGTTGCTCAGGGAGCCACTGAAGCTTTCTTT. Amino acid sequence: CSVAQGATEAFF. The full variable domain, with the rest looked up from reference TRBV29-1 and TRBJ1-1, is SAVISQKPSRDICQRGTSLTIQCQVDSQVTMMFWYRQQPGQSLTLIATANQGSEATYESGFVIDKFPISRPNLTFSTLTVSNMSPEDSSIYLCSVAQGATEAFFGQGTRLTVV.

The chain joins TRBV24-1 to TRBJ2-1; D gene uncertain. The closer fit of TRBJ2-7 to the DNA end suggests the J call may be wrong. The CDR3 covers 14 residues. Germline-derived CDR1 and CDR2 are KGHDR and SFDVKD. CDR3 coding DNA: TGTGCCACCAGTGATGGACCCGTTGTCCATGAGCAGTACTTC. It specifies CATSDGPVVHEQYF.

J is TRBJ1-6 and V is TRBV25-1, with TRBD1 identical over 9 bases. The CDR3 spans 15 residues. Trimming removed 4 bases from V and 6 bases from J; junction bases left unmatched: 4. Per the germline V gene, CDR1 is MGHDK and CDR2 is SYGVNS. DNA of the CDR3: TGTGCCAGCAGTGCCGGGACAGGGCCTAATTCACCCCTCCACTTT. It codes for CASSAGTGPNSPLHF. The entire variable domain, with the rest obtained from reference TRBV25-1 and TRBJ1-6, is as follows: EADIYQTPRYLVIGTGKKITLECSQTMGHDKMYWYQQDPGMELHLIHYSYGVNSTEKGDLSSESTVSRIRTEHFPLTLESARPSHTSQYLCASSAGTGPNSPLHFGNGTRLTVT.

This clonotype was seen a handful of times. The chain employs TRBV6-5 and TRBJ2-7; 9 bases map to TRBD2. J was trimmed by 4 bases and V by 0 bases; bases with no gene match: 13. CDR1 is MNHEY and CDR2 is SVGAGI in the germline V gene. This CDR3 has 18 residues. The CDR3: CASSYSNLVAGVWYEQYF. In DNA, the CDR3 is TGTGCCAGCAGTTACTCGAATTTGGTAGCGGGAGTGTGGTACGAGCAGTACTTC.

This sequence joins TRBV2 and TRBJ1-2, with 8 bases identical to TRBD1. The CDR3 covers 13 residues. Germline CDR1 SNHLY, CDR2 FYNNEI. The V segment lost 8 bases and the J segment 5 bases; nucleotides outside the gene matches: 7. The CDR3 nucleotides read TGTGCCAGCCACAGGGGGGTAGGGTATGGCTACACCTTC. This encodes CASHRGVGYGYTF.